The present T cell receptor (beta chain) was sequenced within a study of blood T cell repertoires in COVID-19. At the level of the study: Spain, Italy and the United States supplied samples that represented acute and convalescent COVID-19. T cells, B-cell-depleted T cells, or PBMCs supplied cDNA or gDNA.

Deletions cut 3 bases from V and 3 bases from J, with 12 bases between. The CDR3 runs to 15 residues. Germline V CDR1 and CDR2: LGHDT, YNNKEL (reference sequence). As originally analysed: Nucleated cell counts were estimated from reference gene primer amplification. The protocol was immunoSEQ multiplex PCR, while the TCRdb copy is restricted to in-frame clones and leaves out a portion. V, J and clone size are those of that table, while D and trimming were read from the DNA. This sample has fewer than 150,000 clones, with 75% to 90% found just once. The source is a woman aged 35 to 49 with acute or convalescent COVID-19. The chain links TRBV3-1 (or the pseudogene TRBV3-2) to TRBJ1-5, with a tentative D call TRBD1 (5 bases). The sequencing sample was made of peripheral blood. The CDR3 loop is CASSQGRAINQPQHF. DNA of the CDR3: TGTGCCAGCAGCCAGGGCAGGGCCATCAATCAGCCCCAGCATTTT.